Below, 23 T cell receptor beta chains from the same sample are listed, as sequenced in a study of T cells after yellow fever vaccination. TCRdb reanalysed the 5' RACE reads using MiXCR and keeps one entry per CDR3 protein. Here the sample spans under 55,000 distinct CDR3 sequences, about 6.3% being singletons. Sequencing used CD8+ T cells not binding an NS4B(214-222) dextramer, sorted from PBMCs, obtained roughly seven weeks after the first yellow fever vaccination. The receptors come from a man aged 18 to 29 who received the YFV17D yellow fever vaccine.

The chain combines TRBV6-2 or TRBV6-3 with TRBJ2-7; a weak D match, TRBD2 (6 bases). CDR1 MNHEY and CDR2 SVGEGT come from the germline V gene. This CDR3 spans 13 amino acids. V was cut by 6 bases and J by 5 bases, with 14 bases left in between. CDR3 bases: TGTGCCAGCAGCACCCTATCGGGGGACGAGCAGTACTTC. Amino acids: CASSTLSGDEQYF.

This clonotype was seen ten or more times. The chain has TRBV7-2 and TRBJ2-1; 9 bases align to TRBD2. The V gene end was trimmed by 5 bases and the J gene end by 3 bases; junction bases not matched to a gene: 5. Germline V CDR1 and CDR2: SGHTA, FQGNSA. This CDR3 has 15 residues. The CDR3 sequence: CASSAAGGSYNEQFF. The DNA for the CDR3 is TGTGCCAGCAGCGCAGCGGGGGGAAGCTACAATGAGCAGTTCTTC. The full variable domain, its missing parts supplied by reference TRBV7-2 and TRBJ2-1, is GAGVSQSPSNKVTEKGKDVELRCDPISGHTALYWYRQSLGQGLEFLIYFQGNSAPDKSGLPSDRFSAERTGGSVSTLTIQRTQQEDSAVYLCASSAAGGSYNEQFFGPGTRLTVL.

This clonotype was counted between two and nine times. The rearrangement links TRBV3-1 to TRBJ1-1; tentatively, D is TRBD1 (6 bases). Germline-derived CDR1 and CDR2 are LGHDT and YNNKEL (reference sequence). CDR3 size: 14 residues. Deletions cut 3 bases from V and 4 bases from J, with 12 bases between. The CDR3 spells CASSQAGASTEAFF. CDR3 bases: TGTGCCAGCAGCCAGGCGGGGGCGAGCACTGAAGCTTTCTTT. Full variable domain (outside the CDR3, taken from reference TRBV3-1 and TRBJ1-1): DTAVSQTPKYLVTQMGNDKSIKCEQNLGHDTMYWYKQDSKKFLKIMFSYNNKELIINETVPNRFSPKSPDKAHLNLHINSLELGDSAVYFCASSQAGASTEAFFGQGTRLTVV.

The chain couples TRBV9 to TRBJ2-1; D may correspond to TRBD1 or TRBD2 (6 bases each). CDR1 and CDR2 (germline): SGDLS, YYNGEE. This CDR3 is 15 amino acids long. Between the trimmed V and J ends, which lost 2 bases and 4 bases, there was a span of 13 bases. CDR3 nucleotide sequence: TGTGCCAGCAGCGTTAGGGGGGAGCCTTACAATGAGCAGTTCTTC. This codes for CASSVRGEPYNEQFF. Looking up the rest from reference TRBV9 and TRBJ2-1 gives the full variable domain: DSGVTQTPKHLITATGQRVTLRCSPRSGDLSVYWYQQSLDQGLQFLIQYYNGEERAKGNILERFSAQQFPDLHSELNLSSLELGDSALYFCASSVRGEPYNEQFFGPGTRLTVL.

This clonotype was picked up a small number of times. The chain carries TRBV4-2 and TRBJ2-7, with 8 bases aligning to TRBD1. The CDR3 runs to 16 residues. The ends lost 0 bases at V and 3 bases at J; junction bases unmatched: 7. Germline assignment: CDR1 LGHNA and CDR2 YNFKEQ. The CDR3 region has the DNA TGTGCCAGCAGCCAAGAGGGGACAGGAGGGATCTACGAGCAGTACTTC. Translated: CASSQEGTGGIYEQYF.

The rearrangement links TRBV5-8 to TRBJ1-2; D is unresolved. Trimming pared 4 bases from V and 4 bases from J, leaving 17 bases between. The CDR3 contains 15 residues. Germline V gene data show CDR1 as SGHTS and CDR2 as YDEGEE. This CDR3 reads CASSRGRREIYGYTF. DNA of the CDR3: TGTGCCAGCAGCCGAGGACGGAGGGAGATCTATGGCTACACCTTC.

The V gene is TRBV29-1, the J gene TRBJ2-1; D is perhaps TRBD1 or TRBD2 (5 bases each). The V end lost 3 bases, the J end lost 7 bases, and 7 bases lay between the germline ends. This CDR3 is built from 11 residues. The V gene's germline CDR1 is SQVTM and CDR2 ANQGSEA. The CDR3 here is CSVDRENEQFF. CDR3 DNA sequence: TGCAGCGTTGACAGGGAGAATGAGCAGTTCTTC.

This clonotype has a handful of counts. V is TRBV6-2 or TRBV6-3 and J is TRBJ2-1; 14 positions agree with TRBD2. Germline lookup yields CDR1 MNHEY and CDR2 SVGEGT. CDR3 length: 15 amino acids. The ends lost 5 bases at V and 7 bases at J; junction bases unmatched: 4. This chain's CDR3 is CASSRGLAGGNEQFF. CDR3 sequence (DNA): TGTGCCAGCAGTAGAGGACTAGCGGGGGGTAATGAGCAGTTCTTC.

A few counts support this clonotype. J is TRBJ1-1 and V is TRBV19; D not certain. The length of the CDR3 is 14 residues. Germline V lookup: CDR1 LNHDA, CDR2 SQIVND (reference sequence). V lost 3 bases and J lost 2, with 10 bases in between. The DNA of the CDR3 is TGTGCCAGTAGTATCCCGACGACAAACACTGAAGCTTTCTTT. It translates to CASSIPTTNTEAFF.

The chain uses TRBV5-6 and TRBJ1-5; the D gene is possibly TRBD1 (5 bases). Germline CDR1 reads SGHDT; CDR2 reads YYEEEE. The CDR3 spans 14 residues. Trimming took off 0 bases at V and 9 bases at J, with 13 bases between the two ends. In DNA form, the CDR3 reads TGTGCCAGCAGCTTGGCAGGGCCCAAGGGGCCCCAGCATTTT. It codes for CASSLAGPKGPQHF.

In this sample, this clonotype turned up a few times. This chain uses TRBV6-2 or TRBV6-3 with TRBJ2-5; D remains unclear. V was shortened by 2 bases and J by 5 bases, with 9 bases between the two germline ends. Looked up from germline, CDR1 is MNHEY and CDR2 is SVGEGT. The CDR3 consists of 13 residues. CDR3 amino acids: CASSYGVRETQYF. The CDR3 DNA follows: TGTGCCAGCAGTTACGGCGTACGGGAGACCCAGTACTTC.

The genes are TRBV7-2 and TRBJ2-7; D possibly matches TRBD1 or TRBD2 (5 bases each). The V end lost 3 bases, the J end lost 5 bases, and 11 bases lay between the germline ends. The CDR3 loop spans 13 amino acids. Per germline, CDR1 SGHTA and CDR2 FQGNSA. CDR3 nucleotide sequence: TGTGCCAGCAGCTTCCCCGGGACGAACGAGCAGTACTTC. Protein product: CASSFPGTNEQYF.

This clonotype was observed a few times. The V call is TRBV20-1, the J call TRBJ1-1; D ambiguous. The CDR3 is 14 residues long. V lost 1 base and J lost 1, with 10 bases in between. CDR1 and CDR2 (germline): DFQATT, SNEGSKA (reference sequence). CDR3: CSARVGIRNTEAFF. CDR3 bases: TGCAGTGCTAGAGTTGGGATAAGGAACACTGAAGCTTTCTTT.

This clonotype was observed many times. The chain couples TRBV24-1 to TRBJ2-3; 12 bases are a match to TRBD2. The CDR3 totals 16 residues. With V trimmed by 2 bases and J by 5 bases, 4 bases remained unmatched. CDR1 is KGHDR and CDR2 is SFDVKD in the germline V gene. This CDR3 reads CATSDSSGGARDTQYF. CDR3 DNA sequence: TGTGCCACCAGTGATTCTAGCGGGGGGGCCAGAGATACGCAGTATTTT.

This clonotype showed up just a few times. V usage is TRBV18 and J usage is TRBJ1-2; a possible D gene is TRBD1 (5 bases). CDR1 and CDR2 from the germline V gene are KGHSH and LQKENI. The V and J ends lost 3 bases and 0 bases respectively, with 14 bases between them. The CDR3 extends over 16 amino acids. The CDR3 loop is CASSPTRTTSNYGYTF. The CDR3 DNA sequence: TGTGCCAGCTCACCGACTAGGACAACGTCTAACTATGGCTACACCTTC.

A few counts support this clonotype. This chain uses TRBV11-1 with TRBJ2-5, with 9 bases aligning to TRBD2. The length of the CDR3 is 16 residues. V trimming: 3 bases; J trimming: 1 base; junction bases outside the gene matches: 6. Germline V gene sequence: CDR1 SGHAT, CDR2 FQDESV (reference sequence). The CDR3 protein is CASSLLAGKIQETQYF. The CDR3 bases are TGTGCCAGCAGCTTGCTAGCGGGGAAGATCCAAGAGACCCAGTACTTC. Based on the CDR3 plus reference TRBV11-1 and TRBJ2-5, the full variable domain is EAEVAQSPRYKITEKSQAVAFWCDPISGHATLYWYRQILGQGPELLVQFQDESVVDDSQLPKDRFSAERLKGVDSTLKIQPAELGDSAMYLCASSLLAGKIQETQYFGPGTRLLVL.

Ten or more counts support this clonotype. Here the CDR3 DNA reads TGTGCCAGCAGTTTATCCGGGCGGGGGTTGGGCAATGAGCAGTTCTTC. Encoded protein: CASSLSGRGLGNEQFF. This chain uses TRBV27 with TRBJ2-1, with 7 bases lining up with TRBD2. This CDR3 is 16 amino acids long. Unmatched junction bases numbered 8, after V lost 0 bases and J lost 6 bases. Per germline, CDR1 MNHEY and CDR2 SMNVEV (reference sequence).

This clonotype was counted many times. The rearrangement links TRBV6-5 to TRBJ2-5, with 9 bases aligning to TRBD1. The CDR3 runs 16 residues. With V trimmed by 6 bases and J by 1 base, 9 bases remained unmatched. Germline V gene sequence: CDR1 MNHEY, CDR2 SVGAGI. The CDR3 DNA reads TGTGCCAGCAGGTACCGGGACAGGGATACCCAAGAGACCCAGTACTTC. It translates to CASRYRDRDTQETQYF.

This chain links TRBV12-3 or TRBV12-4 with TRBJ1-5; weak D call: TRBD1 (6 bases). Trimming stripped 2 bases from V and 4 bases from J, with 6 bases between. CDR3 length: 13 residues. CDR3 DNA sequence: TGTGCCAGCAGTTTACAGGGGAATCAGCCCCAGCATTTT. Residues: CASSLQGNQPQHF.

This clonotype was seen many times. The rearrangement uses TRBV4-2 and TRBJ1-4, with D maybe TRBD1 (6 bases). The CDR3 length is 18 residues. V lost 3 bases and J lost 3, with 20 bases in between. CDR1 is LGHNA and CDR2 is YNFKEQ in the germline V gene. CDR3 sequence reads: CASSQEYRELIANEKLFF. The CDR3 DNA reads as TGTGCCAGCAGCCAGGAGTACAGGGAATTAATAGCTAATGAAAAACTGTTTTTT.

This clonotype was seen more than once but under ten times. The chain combines TRBV13 with TRBJ2-2; possibly TRBD2 for D (6 bases). V gave up 4 bases and J gave up 8 bases, with 14 bases separating them. The CDR3 spans 14 residues. Germline V gene sequence: CDR1 PRHDT, CDR2 FYEKMQ (reference sequence). The CDR3 DNA sequence: TGTGCCAGCAGCTCCGACCACCTAGCGGGGGAGCTGTTTTTT. Amino acid sequence: CASSSDHLAGELFF.

The V gene is TRBV11-2, the J gene TRBJ2-1; TRBD2 agrees at 8 bases. CDR1 and CDR2 (germline): SGHAT, FQNNGV. V was pared by 5 bases and J by 6 bases, with 6 bases of the junction left unmatched. CDR3 length: 14 residues. The CDR3 loop reads CASSPSGGFNEQFF. CDR3 in DNA: TGTGCCAGCAGCCCTTCGGGGGGGTTCAATGAGCAGTTCTTC.

The chain combines TRBV4-1 with TRBJ2-5, with 9 bases aligning to TRBD2. Germline V gene sequence: CDR1 MGHRA, CDR2 YSYEKL. V lost 2 bases and J lost 7; bases outside the gene matches: 8. The CDR3 extends over 15 amino acids. CDR3 nucleotide sequence: TGCGCCAGCAGCCAAAGTCTAGCGGGGTCGGTGACCCAGTACTTC. It codes for CASSQSLAGSVTQYF.